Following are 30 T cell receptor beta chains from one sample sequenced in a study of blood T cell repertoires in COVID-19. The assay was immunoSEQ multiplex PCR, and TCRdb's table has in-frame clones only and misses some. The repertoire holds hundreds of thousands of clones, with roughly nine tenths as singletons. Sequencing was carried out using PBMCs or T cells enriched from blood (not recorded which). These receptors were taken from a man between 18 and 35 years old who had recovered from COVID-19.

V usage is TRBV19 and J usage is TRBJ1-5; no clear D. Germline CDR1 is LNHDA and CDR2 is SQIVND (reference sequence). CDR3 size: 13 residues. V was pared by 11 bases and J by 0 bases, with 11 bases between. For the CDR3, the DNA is TGTGCCGCGGCCTTAGTTAGCAATCAGCCCCAGCATTTT. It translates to CAAALVSNQPQHF.

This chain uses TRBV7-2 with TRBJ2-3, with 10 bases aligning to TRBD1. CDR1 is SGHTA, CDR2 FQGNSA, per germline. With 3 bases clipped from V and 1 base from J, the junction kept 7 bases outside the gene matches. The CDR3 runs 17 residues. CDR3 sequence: CASSFSGTGEGTDTQYF. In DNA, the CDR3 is TGTGCCAGCAGCTTCTCCGGGACAGGGGAGGGCACAGATACGCAGTATTTT.

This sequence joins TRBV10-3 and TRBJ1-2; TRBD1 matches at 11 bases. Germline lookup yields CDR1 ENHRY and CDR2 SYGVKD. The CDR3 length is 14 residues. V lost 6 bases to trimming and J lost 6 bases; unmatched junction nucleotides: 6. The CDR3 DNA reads TGTGCCATCAGCGGACAGGGGGCGCAGGATGGCTACACCTTC. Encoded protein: CAISGQGAQDGYTF.

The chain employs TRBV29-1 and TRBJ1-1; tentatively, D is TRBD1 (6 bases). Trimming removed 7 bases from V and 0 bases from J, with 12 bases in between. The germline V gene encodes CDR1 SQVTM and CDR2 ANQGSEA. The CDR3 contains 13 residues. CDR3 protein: CSAQGQMNTEAFF. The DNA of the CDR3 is TGCAGCGCACAGGGACAAATGAACACTGAAGCTTTCTTT. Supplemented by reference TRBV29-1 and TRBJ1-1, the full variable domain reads SAVISQKPSRDICQRGTSLTIQCQVDSQVTMMFWYRQQPGQSLTLIATANQGSEATYESGFVIDKFPISRPNLTFSTLTVSNMSPEDSSIYLCSAQGQMNTEAFFGQGTRLTVV.

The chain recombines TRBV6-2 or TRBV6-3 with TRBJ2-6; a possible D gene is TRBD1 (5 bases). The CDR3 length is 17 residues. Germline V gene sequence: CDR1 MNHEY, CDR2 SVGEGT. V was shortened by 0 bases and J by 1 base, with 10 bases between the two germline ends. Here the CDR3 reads CASSYSKGVSGANVLTF. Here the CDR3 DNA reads TGTGCCAGCAGTTACTCTAAAGGGGTATCTGGGGCCAACGTCCTGACTTTC.

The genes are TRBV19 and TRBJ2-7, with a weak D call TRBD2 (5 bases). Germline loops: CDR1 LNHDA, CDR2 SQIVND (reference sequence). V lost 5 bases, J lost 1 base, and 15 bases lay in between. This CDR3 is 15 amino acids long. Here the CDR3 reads CASSLGLSLSYEQYF. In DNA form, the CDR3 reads TGTGCCAGTAGTCTAGGACTCTCACTATCCTACGAGCAGTACTTC.

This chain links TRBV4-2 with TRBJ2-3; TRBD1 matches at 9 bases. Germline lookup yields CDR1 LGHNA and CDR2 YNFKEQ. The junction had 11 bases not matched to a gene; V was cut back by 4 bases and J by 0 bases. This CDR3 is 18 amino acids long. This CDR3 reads CASSLQGASDTSTDTQYF. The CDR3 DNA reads TGTGCCAGCAGCCTACAGGGGGCTAGCGATACTAGCACAGATACGCAGTATTTT.

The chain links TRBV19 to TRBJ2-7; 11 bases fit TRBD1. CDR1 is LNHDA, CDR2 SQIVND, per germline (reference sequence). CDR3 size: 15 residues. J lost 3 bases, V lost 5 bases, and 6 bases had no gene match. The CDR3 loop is CASSLSGQGDYEQYF. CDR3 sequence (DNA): TGTGCCAGTAGTTTATCGGGACAGGGGGACTACGAGCAGTACTTC.

CDR3 protein: CASSQEQEQYF. The CDR3 bases are TGTGCCAGCAGCCAAGAACAAGAGCAGTACTTC. The V and J genes are TRBV3-1 (or the pseudogene TRBV3-2) and TRBJ2-7, with D uncertain. Trimming removed 0 bases at V and 7 bases at J, with 4 bases between. This CDR3 region has 11 residues. Germline V gene sequence: CDR1 LGHDT, CDR2 YNNKEL (reference sequence).

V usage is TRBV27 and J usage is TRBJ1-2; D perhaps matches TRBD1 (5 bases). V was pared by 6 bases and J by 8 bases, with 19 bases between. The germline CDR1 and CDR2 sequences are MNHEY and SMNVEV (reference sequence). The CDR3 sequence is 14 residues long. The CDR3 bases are TGTGCCAGCAGAGGAGGAGGGTTTCGGGGCGGCTACACCTTC. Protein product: CASRGGGFRGGYTF.

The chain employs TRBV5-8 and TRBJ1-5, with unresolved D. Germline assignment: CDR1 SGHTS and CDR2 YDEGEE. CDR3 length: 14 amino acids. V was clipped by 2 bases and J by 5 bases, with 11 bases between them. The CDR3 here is CASSFYNRDQPQHF. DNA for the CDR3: TGTGCCAGCAGCTTTTATAACCGAGATCAGCCCCAGCATTTT.

CDR3 nucleotides: TGCGCCAGCAGCCAGGGGGGGGCCAATGAAGCTTTCTTT. It encodes CASSQGGANEAFF. The chain couples TRBV4-3 to TRBJ1-1, with a possible D match to TRBD1 (6 bases). Germline V CDR1 and CDR2: LGHNA, YSLEER. The CDR3 runs 13 residues. Trimming cost V 3 bases and J 7 bases, with 12 bases left between them.

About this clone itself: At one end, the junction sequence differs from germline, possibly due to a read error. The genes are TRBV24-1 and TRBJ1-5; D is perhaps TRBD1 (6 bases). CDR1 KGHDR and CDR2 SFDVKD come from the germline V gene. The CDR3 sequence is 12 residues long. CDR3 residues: CATSDQGTRSFF. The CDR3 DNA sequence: TGTGCCACCAGTGATCAAGGGACACGCTCCTTCTTT.

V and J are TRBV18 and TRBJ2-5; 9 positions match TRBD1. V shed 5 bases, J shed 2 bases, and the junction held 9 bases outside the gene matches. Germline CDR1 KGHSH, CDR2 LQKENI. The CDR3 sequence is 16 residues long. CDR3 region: CASSKTPGTGQETQYF. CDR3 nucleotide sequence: TGTGCCAGCTCAAAGACACCCGGGACAGGGCAAGAGACCCAGTACTTC.

CDR3 amino acids: CASSFGQGGFYEKLFF. In nucleotides, the CDR3 is TGCGCCAGCAGCTTCGGACAGGGGGGGTTCTATGAAAAACTGTTTTTT. The chain is built from TRBV5-1 and TRBJ1-4; 10 bases are shared with TRBD1. Germline CDR1 reads SGHRS; CDR2 reads YFSETQ. CDR3 length: 16 residues. V lost 2 bases and J lost 6; bases outside the gene matches: 7.

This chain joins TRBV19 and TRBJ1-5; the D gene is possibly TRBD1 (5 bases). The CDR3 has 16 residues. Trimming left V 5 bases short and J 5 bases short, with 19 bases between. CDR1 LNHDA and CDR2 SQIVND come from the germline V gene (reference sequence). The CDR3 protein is CASSYPRGGVDQPQHF. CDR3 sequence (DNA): TGTGCCAGTAGTTACCCTCGGGGGGGAGTAGATCAGCCCCAGCATTTT.

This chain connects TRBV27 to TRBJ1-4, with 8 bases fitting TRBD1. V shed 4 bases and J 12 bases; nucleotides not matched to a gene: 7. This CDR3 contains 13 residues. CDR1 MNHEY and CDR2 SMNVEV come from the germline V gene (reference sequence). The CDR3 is CASSSRQGTELFF. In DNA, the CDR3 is TGTGCCAGCAGTTCGAGACAGGGGACGGAACTGTTTTTT.

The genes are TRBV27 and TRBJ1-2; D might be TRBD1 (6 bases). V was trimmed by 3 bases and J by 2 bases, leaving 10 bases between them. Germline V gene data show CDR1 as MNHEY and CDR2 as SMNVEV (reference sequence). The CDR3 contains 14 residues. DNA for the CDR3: TGTGCCAGCAGTTTTGGGGGCGGAAACTATGGCTACACCTTC. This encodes CASSFGGGNYGYTF.

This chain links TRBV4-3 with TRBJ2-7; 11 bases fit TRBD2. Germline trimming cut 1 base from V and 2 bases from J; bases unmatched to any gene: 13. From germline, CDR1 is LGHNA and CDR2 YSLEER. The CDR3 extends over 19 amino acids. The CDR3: CASSQVRTSGSSLTYEQYF. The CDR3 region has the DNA TGCGCCAGCAGCCAAGTTCGGACTAGCGGGTCCTCCTTAACCTACGAGCAGTACTTC.

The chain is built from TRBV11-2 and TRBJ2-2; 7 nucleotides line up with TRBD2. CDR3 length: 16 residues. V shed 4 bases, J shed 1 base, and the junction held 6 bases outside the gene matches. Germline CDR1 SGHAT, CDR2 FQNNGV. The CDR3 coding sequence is TGTGCCAGCAGCTCAGCGGGGACGAGGAACACCGGGGAGCTGTTTTTT. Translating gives CASSSAGTRNTGELFF.

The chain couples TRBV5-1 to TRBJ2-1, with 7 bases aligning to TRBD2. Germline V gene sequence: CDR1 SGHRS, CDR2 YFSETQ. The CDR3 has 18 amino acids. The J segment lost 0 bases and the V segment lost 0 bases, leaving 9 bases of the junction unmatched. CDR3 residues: CASSLVKLSGNSYNEQFF. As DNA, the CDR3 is TGCGCCAGCAGCTTGGTAAAATTAAGCGGGAACTCCTACAATGAGCAGTTCTTC.

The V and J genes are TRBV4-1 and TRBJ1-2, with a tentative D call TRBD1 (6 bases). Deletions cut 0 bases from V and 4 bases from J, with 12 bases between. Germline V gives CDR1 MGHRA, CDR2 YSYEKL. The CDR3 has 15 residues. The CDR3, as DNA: TGCGCCAGCAGCCAAGATTCCAAAGGGGGCTATGGCTACACCTTC. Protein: CASSQDSKGGYGYTF.

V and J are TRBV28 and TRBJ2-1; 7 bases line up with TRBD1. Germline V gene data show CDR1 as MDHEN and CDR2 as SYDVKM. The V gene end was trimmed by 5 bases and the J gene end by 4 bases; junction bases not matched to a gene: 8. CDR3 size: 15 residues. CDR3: CASSAPDREYNEQFF. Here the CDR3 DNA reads TGTGCCAGCAGTGCCCCCGACAGGGAATACAATGAGCAGTTCTTC.

The CDR3 coding sequence is TGTGCCAGTAGTTTCCTTACAGAACTCCCAGAAGCTTTCTTT. Translated: CASSFLTELPEAFF. The chain links TRBV19 to TRBJ1-1; D call uncertain. The CDR3 covers 14 residues. The ends were cut back, 5 bases at V and 8 bases at J, with 18 bases in the middle. Looked up from germline, CDR1 is LNHDA and CDR2 is SQIVND (reference sequence).

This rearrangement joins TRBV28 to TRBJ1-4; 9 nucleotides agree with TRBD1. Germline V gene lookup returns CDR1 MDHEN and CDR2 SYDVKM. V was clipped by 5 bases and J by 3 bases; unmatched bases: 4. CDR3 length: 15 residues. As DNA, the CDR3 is TGTGCCAGCAGTATACGGACAGGGGCTAATGAAAAACTGTTTTTT. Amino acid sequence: CASSIRTGANEKLFF.

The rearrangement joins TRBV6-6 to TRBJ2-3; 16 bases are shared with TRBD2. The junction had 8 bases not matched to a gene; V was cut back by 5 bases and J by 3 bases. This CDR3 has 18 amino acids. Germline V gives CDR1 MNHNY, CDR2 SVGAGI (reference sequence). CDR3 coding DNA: TGTGCCAGCAGTCGCCCAGCGGGACTAGCGGGAGGGACAGATACGCAGTATTTT. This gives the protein CASSRPAGLAGGTDTQYF.

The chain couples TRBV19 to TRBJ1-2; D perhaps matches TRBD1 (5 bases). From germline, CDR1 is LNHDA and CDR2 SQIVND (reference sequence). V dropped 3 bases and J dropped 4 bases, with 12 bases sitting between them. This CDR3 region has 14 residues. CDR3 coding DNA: TGTGCCAGTAGTATGGGGCAGGGATCCTATGGCTACACCTTC. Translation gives CASSMGQGSYGYTF.

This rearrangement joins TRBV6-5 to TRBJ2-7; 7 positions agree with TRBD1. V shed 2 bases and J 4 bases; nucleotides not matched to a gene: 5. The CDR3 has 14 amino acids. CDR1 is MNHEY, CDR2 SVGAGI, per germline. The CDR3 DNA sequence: TGTGCCAGCAGTTACGAAGGGGGCAGGTACGAGCAGTACTTC. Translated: CASSYEGGRYEQYF.

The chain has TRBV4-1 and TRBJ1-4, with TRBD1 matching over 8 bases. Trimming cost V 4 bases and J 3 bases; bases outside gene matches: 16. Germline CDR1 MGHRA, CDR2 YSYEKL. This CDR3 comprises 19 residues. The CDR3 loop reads CASSPFVTGTGLSNEKLFF. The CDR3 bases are TGCGCCAGCAGCCCCTTTGTTACCGGGACAGGACTTTCTAATGAAAAACTGTTTTTT.

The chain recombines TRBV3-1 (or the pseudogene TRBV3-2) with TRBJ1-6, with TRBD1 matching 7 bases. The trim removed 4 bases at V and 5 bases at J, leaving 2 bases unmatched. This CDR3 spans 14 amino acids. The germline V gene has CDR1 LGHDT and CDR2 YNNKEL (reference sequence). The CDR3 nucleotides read TGTGCCAGCAGCCCGGGACAGAATAATTCACCCCTCCACTTT. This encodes CASSPGQNNSPLHF.